The 29 T cell receptor beta chains below come from one sample, sequenced in a study of blood T cell repertoires in COVID-19. The repertoire was sequenced with immunoSEQ multiplex PCR; TCRdb's copy has only in-frame clones and lacks some. The table shows about 350,000 clones, with more than 70% occurring only once. Sequencing used peripheral blood. Source of these receptors: a woman aged 55-69 years with COVID-19, enrolled during active disease.

The table lists this clone with a count of one. The rearrangement uses TRBV7-9 and TRBJ1-1; no clear D. Per the germline V gene, CDR1 is SEHNR and CDR2 is FQNEAQ (reference sequence). CDR3 length: 15 residues. The V end was cut by 6 bases, the J end by 1 base, with 15 bases between. The DNA for the CDR3 is TGTGCCAGCAGTCATACAACCGGGAAGAACACTGAAGCTTTCTTT. Protein sequence: CASSHTTGKNTEAFF.

The gene calls are TRBV5-5 and TRBJ2-7; tentative D call: TRBD1 (6 bases). The CDR3 covers 14 residues. Looked up from germline, CDR1 is SGHKS and CDR2 is YYEKEE (reference sequence). V was cut by 7 bases and J by 5 bases, with 19 bases left in between. The CDR3 region is CASHFGGGHHEQYF. CDR3 nucleotide sequence: TGTGCCAGCCATTTTGGGGGCGGGCACCACGAGCAGTACTTC.

The chain has TRBV5-1 and TRBJ1-4; D gene ambiguous. V lost 6 bases, J lost 11 bases, and 5 bases lay in between. The CDR3 runs 9 residues. In germline, CDR1 is SGHRS, CDR2 YFSETQ. The CDR3 is CASICKLFF. The CDR3 DNA is TGCGCCAGCATCTGTAAACTGTTTTTT.

This clone was detected only a few times. The J gene is TRBJ1-6, the V gene TRBV5-1; TRBD1 agrees at 8 bases. J lost 7 bases, V lost 1 base, and 4 bases had no gene match. The CDR3 runs 15 residues. Germline V gene data show CDR1 as SGHRS and CDR2 as YFSETQ. The CDR3 is CASSLYQGANSPLHF. CDR3 bases: TGCGCCAGCAGCTTGTATCAGGGGGCGAATTCACCCCTCCACTTT.

The chain is built from TRBV6-5 and TRBJ2-5; 7 bases line up with TRBD1. Trimming removed 5 bases from V and 2 bases from J; junction bases left unmatched: 5. This CDR3 is 14 amino acids long. Germline loops: CDR1 MNHEY, CDR2 SVGAGI. CDR3 sequence reads: CASSRTGGQETQYF. The CDR3 DNA sequence: TGTGCCAGCAGTAGGACAGGTGGTCAAGAGACCCAGTACTTC.

This clone occurred a few times. The chain is built from TRBV5-1 and TRBJ1-6, with unresolved D. Germline V lookup: CDR1 SGHRS, CDR2 YFSETQ. The CDR3 contains 15 residues. Between the trimmed V and J ends, which lost 7 bases and 5 bases, there was a span of 16 bases. The CDR3 sequence is CASSLSRGDNSPLHF. CDR3 DNA sequence: TGCGCCAGCTCCTTAAGTAGAGGAGATAATTCACCCCTCCACTTT.

Regarding this clone: Other DNA sequences in the sample encode the same CDR3. The chain uses TRBV5-5 and TRBJ1-5; the D gene is possibly TRBD1 (6 bases). Germline V gives CDR1 SGHKS, CDR2 YYEKEE (reference sequence). This CDR3 region has 14 residues. Trimming cost V 2 bases and J 0 bases, with 6 bases left between them. As DNA, the CDR3 is TGTGCCAGCAGCTTACAGGGTAGCAATCAGCCCCAGCATTTT. It yields the protein CASSLQGSNQPQHF.

The chain employs TRBV2 and TRBJ1-2; TRBD1 is a possible D gene (6 bases). Trimming left V 7 bases short and J 4 bases short, with 13 bases between. Germline loops: CDR1 SNHLY, CDR2 FYNNEI. The CDR3 extends over 13 amino acids. This CDR3 reads CASMFRTAYGYTF. The CDR3 bases are TGTGCCAGCATGTTCCGGACAGCCTATGGCTACACCTTC.

V usage is TRBV3-1 (or the pseudogene TRBV3-2) and J usage is TRBJ1-3; D gene uncertain. Germline loops: CDR1 LGHDT, CDR2 YNNKEL (reference sequence). With 5 bases removed from V and 6 bases from J, the gap between germline ends came to 8 bases. The CDR3 is 12 residues long. CDR3 sequence reads: CASSAYSNTIYF. CDR3 in DNA: TGTGCCAGCAGCGCATACTCAAACACCATATATTTT.

This clone was detected once. The J gene is TRBJ2-7, the V gene TRBV28; 9 nucleotides match TRBD1. CDR1 is MDHEN and CDR2 is SYDVKM in the germline V gene. This CDR3 region has 15 residues. With 4 bases clipped from V and 2 bases from J, the junction kept 6 bases outside the gene matches. Written as DNA, the CDR3 is TGTGCCAGCAGTTCCCCGGGACAGGGACCCTACGAGCAGTACTTC. It encodes CASSSPGQGPYEQYF. The variable domain in full, with the rest retrieved from reference TRBV28 and TRBJ2-7, is DVKVTQSSRYLVKRTGEKVFLECVQDMDHENMFWYRQDPGLGLRLIYFSYDVKMKEKGDIPEGYSVSREKKERFSLILESASTNQTSMYLCASSSPGQGPYEQYFGPGTRLTVT.

The J gene is TRBJ1-2, the V gene TRBV7-2; 9 nucleotides line up with TRBD1. V gave up 5 bases and J gave up 8 bases; unmatched junction bases: 9. The length of the CDR3 is 14 residues. Germline assignment: CDR1 SGHTA and CDR2 FQGNSA. The CDR3 region is CASSITGQGWGYTF. The CDR3 bases are TGTGCCAGCAGCATAACCGGACAGGGGTGGGGCTACACCTTC.

The V and J genes are TRBV7-2 and TRBJ1-1, with TRBD1 as a possible D gene (5 bases). CDR1 and CDR2 from the germline V gene are SGHTA and FQGNSA. This CDR3 region has 15 residues. V was shortened by 7 bases and J by 2 bases, with 17 bases between the two germline ends. CDR3 in DNA: TGTGCCAGCACCGTAGTCGGGGGGAGAAACACTGAAGCTTTCTTT. As protein: CASTVVGGRNTEAFF.

The rearrangement links TRBV6-5 to TRBJ1-4; D is unclear. Trimming pared 7 bases from V and 8 bases from J, leaving 17 bases between. From germline, CDR1 is MNHEY and CDR2 SVGAGI. There are 14 residues in the CDR3. In DNA, the CDR3 is TGTGCCAGCACCCTAGCCCGGGGTCGGGAAAAACTGTTTTTT. Protein product: CASTLARGREKLFF.

The CDR3 sequence: CASSKQGTLNTEAFF. The CDR3 nucleotides are TGTGCCAGCAGCAAACAGGGGACCCTGAACACTGAAGCTTTCTTT. This chain connects TRBV5-4 to TRBJ1-1; 7 positions agree with TRBD1. CDR1 and CDR2 (germline): SGHNT, YYREEE (reference sequence). The CDR3 is 15 amino acids. Losses at the gene ends were 4 bases for V and 0 bases for J; bases not matched to a gene: 6.

The V call is TRBV19, the J call TRBJ1-2, with TRBD1 identical over 9 bases. Germline values: CDR1 LNHDA, CDR2 SQIVND (reference sequence). CDR3 length equals 14 residues. With 5 bases clipped from V and 4 bases from J, the junction kept 5 bases outside the gene matches. This CDR3 is CASSDGTGSYGYTF. The CDR3 region has the DNA TGTGCCAGTAGTGACGGGACAGGGAGCTATGGCTACACCTTC.

This clone was observed once. The chain couples TRBV18 to TRBJ1-1, with D possibly matching TRBD1 (6 bases). Germline CDR1 reads KGHSH; CDR2 reads LQKENI. The germline V and J ends were trimmed by 6 bases and 3 bases, with 11 bases remaining between them. The CDR3 is 13 residues long. The DNA for the CDR3 is TGTGCCAGCTCCCGCAGGGGTGACACTGAAGCTTTCTTT. Its protein product is CASSRRGDTEAFF.

The rearrangement joins TRBV1 to TRBJ1-1. TRBV1 is designated a pseudogene. The CDR3 covers 17 residues. CDR3 nucleotides: TGCACCAGCAGCCAAGGCGTAGGGCCCTACGGGGGATCTGAAGCTTTCTTT. Translation: CTSSQGVGPYGGSEAFF.

A single count supports this clone. This chain links TRBV5-1 with TRBJ2-3; TRBD1 matches 7 bases. The trim removed 0 bases at V and 4 bases at J, leaving 8 bases unmatched. This CDR3 region has 16 residues. CDR1 SGHRS and CDR2 YFSETQ come from the germline V gene. This chain's CDR3 is CASSLGPWQGADTQYF. The CDR3 DNA is TGCGCCAGCAGCTTGGGTCCATGGCAGGGGGCAGATACGCAGTATTTT. The full variable domain, with the rest looked up from reference TRBV5-1 and TRBJ2-3, is KAGVTQTPRYLIKTRGQQVTLSCSPISGHRSVSWYQQTPGQGLQFLFEYFSETQRNKGNFPGRFSGRQFSNSRSEMNVSTLELGDSALYLCASSLGPWQGADTQYFGPGTRLTVL.

V is TRBV20-1 and J is TRBJ1-2; 8 bases are shared with TRBD1. With V trimmed by 3 bases and J by 4 bases, 4 bases remained unmatched. The CDR3 spans 13 residues. Germline assignment: CDR1 DFQATT and CDR2 SNEGSKA (reference sequence). CDR3 loop: CSASTGGGYGYTF. As DNA, the CDR3 is TGCAGTGCTAGTACAGGGGGTGGCTATGGCTACACCTTC.

This clone was seen a few times. This chain uses TRBV10-3 with TRBJ2-7; the D gene is possibly TRBD1 (6 bases). V was cut by 3 bases and J by 4 bases, with 13 bases left in between. The CDR3 runs to 14 residues. The germline CDR1 and CDR2 sequences are ENHRY and SYGVKD. CDR3 nucleotide sequence: TGTGCCATCAGTGATCCGGGGACACTATACGAGCAGTACTTC. Encoded protein: CAISDPGTLYEQYF.

V and J are TRBV28 and TRBJ1-5; 8 bases agree with TRBD1. CDR1 is MDHEN and CDR2 is SYDVKM in the germline V gene. The CDR3 extends over 13 amino acids. Trimming cost V 7 bases and J 7 bases; bases outside gene matches: 6. The CDR3 DNA reads as TGTGCCAGCACCAAGGACAGGGAGCAGCCCCAGCATTTT. Residues: CASTKDREQPQHF.

This chain links TRBV7-9 with TRBJ1-6, with a tentative D call TRBD1 (5 bases). The CDR3 length is 17 residues. Germline V gene lookup returns CDR1 SEHNR and CDR2 FQNEAQ (reference sequence). Trimming stripped 5 bases from V and 7 bases from J, with 21 bases between. The CDR3 spells CASSPPGGVGRNSPLHF. The CDR3 bases are TGTGCCAGCAGCCCACCCGGGGGGGTCGGGCGGAATTCACCCCTCCACTTT.

V and J are TRBV9 and TRBJ2-5; TRBD2 matches 14 bases. Looked up from germline, CDR1 is SGDLS and CDR2 is YYNGEE. The CDR3 consists of 17 residues. Unmatched junction bases numbered 6, after V lost 3 bases and J lost 2 bases. Here the CDR3 DNA reads TGTGCCAGCAGCGCCGGGACTAGCGGGGGTTTACAAGAGACCCAGTACTTC. Its protein product is CASSAGTSGGLQETQYF.

The genes are TRBV2 and TRBJ1-5; possibly TRBD1 for D (5 bases). The CDR3 contains 14 residues. Per germline, CDR1 SNHLY and CDR2 FYNNEI. Trimming pared 4 bases from V and 4 bases from J, leaving 11 bases between. For the CDR3, the DNA is TGTGCCAGCAGTGGGGGACTGAAAAATCAGCCCCAGCATTTT. Protein product: CASSGGLKNQPQHF.

The chain joins TRBV13 to TRBJ1-1; 10 bases fit TRBD1. Germline V CDR1 and CDR2: PRHDT, FYEKMQ (reference sequence). The CDR3 extends over 18 amino acids. The ends lost 0 bases at V and 1 base at J; junction bases unmatched: 8. CDR3 sequence: CASSLGGTGEVRNTEAFF. The CDR3 DNA reads TGTGCCAGCAGCTTAGGTGGGACAGGGGAGGTGCGGAACACTGAAGCTTTCTTT.

This chain connects TRBV7-9 to TRBJ2-5; TRBD1 aligns across 8 bases. V shed 4 bases, J shed 5 bases, and the junction held 12 bases outside the gene matches. The CDR3 runs to 16 residues. CDR1 is SEHNR and CDR2 is FQNEAQ in the germline V gene (reference sequence). DNA of the CDR3: TGTGCCAGCAGCTCTCCCATGGACAGGGCGGGGGAGACCCAGTACTTC. Translating it yields CASSSPMDRAGETQYF.

The chain carries TRBV6-5 and TRBJ1-5; TRBD1 matches at 10 bases. The CDR3 is 15 amino acids. After removal of 5 bases from V and 4 bases from J, the junction contained 5 bases not matched to a gene. Germline V gene sequence: CDR1 MNHEY, CDR2 SVGAGI. Here the CDR3 DNA reads TGTGCCAGCAGTACCGGGACAGGGGAGAATCAGCCCCAGCATTTT. As protein: CASSTGTGENQPQHF.

This sequence joins TRBV5-1 and TRBJ1-2; 7 bases line up with TRBD1. With V trimmed by 3 bases and J by 4 bases, 3 bases remained unmatched. CDR1 and CDR2 (germline): SGHRS, YFSETQ. The CDR3 covers 13 residues. The CDR3 DNA reads as TGCGCCAGCAGCTCACAGGGGACCTATGGCTACACCTTC. Protein sequence: CASSSQGTYGYTF.

V is TRBV9 and J is TRBJ2-1, with TRBD2 matching 9 bases. V shed 3 bases, J shed 6 bases, and the junction held 7 bases outside the gene matches. This CDR3 has 15 residues. Germline CDR1 and CDR2: SGDLS and YYNGEE. The CDR3 reads CASSALGGGVNEQFF. DNA of the CDR3: TGTGCCAGCAGCGCCCTGGGCGGGGGGGTCAATGAGCAGTTCTTC.